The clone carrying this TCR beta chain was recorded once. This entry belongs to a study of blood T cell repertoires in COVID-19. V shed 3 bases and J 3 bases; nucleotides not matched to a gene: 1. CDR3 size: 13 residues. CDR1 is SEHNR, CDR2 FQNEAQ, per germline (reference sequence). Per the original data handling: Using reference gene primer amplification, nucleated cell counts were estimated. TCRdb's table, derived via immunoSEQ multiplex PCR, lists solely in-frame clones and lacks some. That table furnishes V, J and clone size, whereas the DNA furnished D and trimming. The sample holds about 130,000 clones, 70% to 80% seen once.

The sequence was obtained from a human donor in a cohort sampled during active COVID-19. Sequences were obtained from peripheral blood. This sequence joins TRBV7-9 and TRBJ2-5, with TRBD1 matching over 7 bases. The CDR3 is CASSFTGEETQYF. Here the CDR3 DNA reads TGTGCCAGCAGCTTTACAGGGGAAGAGACCCAGTACTTC.